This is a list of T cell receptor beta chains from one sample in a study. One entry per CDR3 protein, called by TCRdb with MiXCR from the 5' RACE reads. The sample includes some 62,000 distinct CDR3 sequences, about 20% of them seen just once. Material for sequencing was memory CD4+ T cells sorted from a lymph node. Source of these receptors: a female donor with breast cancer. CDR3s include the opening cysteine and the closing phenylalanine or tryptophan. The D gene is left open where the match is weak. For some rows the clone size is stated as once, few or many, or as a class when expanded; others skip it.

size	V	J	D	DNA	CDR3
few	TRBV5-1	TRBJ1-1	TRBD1	TGCGCCAGCAGCATGGGACAGGGGAGAAGCACTGAAGCTTTCTTT	CASSMGQGRSTEAFF
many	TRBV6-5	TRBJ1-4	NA	TGTGCCAGCAGCCACAGGAAGGAAAAACTGTTTTTT	CASSHRKEKLFF
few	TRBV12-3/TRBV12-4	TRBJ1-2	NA	TGTGCCAGCAGTCCCTCGGGGGCCCGCCATGGCTACACCTTC	CASSPSGARHGYTF
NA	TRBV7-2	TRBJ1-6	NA	TGTGCCAGCAGCGCGAATTCACCCCTCCACTTT	CASSANSPLHF
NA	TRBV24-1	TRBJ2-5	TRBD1	TGTGCCACCAGTGATCCGGGACAGGCGCAAGAGACCCAGTACTTC	CATSDPGQAQETQYF
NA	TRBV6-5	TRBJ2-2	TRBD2	TGTGCCAGCAGTTCGCTCGGACTAGTGCACGCCGGGGAGCTGTTTTTT	CASSSLGLVHAGELFF
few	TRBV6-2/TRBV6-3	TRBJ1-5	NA	TGTGCCAGCAGCGATTTACGGGAATATCAGCCCCAGCATTTT	CASSDLREYQPQHF
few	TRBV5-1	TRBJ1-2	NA	TGCGCCAGCAGCTTGGAAGCAGGCGGCTACACCTTC	CASSLEAGGYTF
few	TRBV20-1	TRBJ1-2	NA	TGCAGTGCTAGAGATGGCCGGGGGCAGGGCTACACCTTC	CSARDGRGQGYTF
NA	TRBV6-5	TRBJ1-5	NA	TGTGCCAGCAGACGACAGGCAGAATCCCTTTGGCCCCAGCATTTT	CASRRQAESLWPQHF
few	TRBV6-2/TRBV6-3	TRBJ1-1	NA	TGTGCCAGCAGTTACGAAAGGAAGGCTGAAGCTTTCTTT	CASSYERKAEAFF
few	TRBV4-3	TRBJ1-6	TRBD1	TGCGCCAGCAGCCGAGAGACAGGGGTTCTTTCACCCCTCCACTTT	CASSRETGVLSPLHF
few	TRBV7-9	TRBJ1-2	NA	TGTGCCAGCAGCGGCGGTGGACGGAGAAACTATGGCTACACCTTC	CASSGGGRRNYGYTF
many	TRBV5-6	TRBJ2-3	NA	TGTGCCAGCACCCGTAGCATGAGGGGGGTCACAGATACGCAGTATTTT	CASTRSMRGVTDTQYF
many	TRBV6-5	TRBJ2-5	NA	TGTGCCAGCACTCCTTCCGGGTATGAGGAGACCCAGTACTTC	CASTPSGYEETQYF
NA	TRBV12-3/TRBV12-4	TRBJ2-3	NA	TGTGCCAGCAGTCCCGGACAGAAAAGCACAGATACGCAGTATTTT	CASSPGQKSTDTQYF
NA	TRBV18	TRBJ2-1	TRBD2	TGTGCCAGCTCACCATCAACTAGCGGGAAGAGGAATGAGCAGTTCTTC	CASSPSTSGKRNEQFF